The T cell receptor beta chain described here comes from a study of a mutant IDH1 vaccine in newly diagnosed glioma. A word on this clone: No antigen is known for it.

As for time point: week 47, end of study. The content of each vaccine dose was 300 ug of mutant IDH1 20-mer peptide, and topical imiquimod accompanied it. The CDR3 is 14 residues long. Germline V CDR1 and CDR2: LGHNA, YNFKEQ. V was clipped by 8 bases and J by 5 bases, with 18 bases between them. The table came from immunoSEQ multiplex PCR; TCRdb's copy has only in-frame clones and leaves some out. Seen here are about 56,000 clones, approximately 75% observed once, and the top ten hold around 5%. This specimen consisted of PBMCs, obtained from a glioma patient whose treatment included an IDH1 peptide vaccine. The origin of this receptor is a man aged 45-65 years with glioma. The chain combines TRBV4-2 with TRBJ1-2; D is ambiguous. The CDR3 reads CASSSEHPGYGYTF. The CDR3 DNA follows: TGTGCCAGCTCTAGCGAGCACCCCGGGTATGGCTACACCTTC.